Listed below are T cell receptor beta chains from one sample, sequenced in a study of CD8 T cells in ankylosing spondylitis. A single record per CDR3 protein comes from TCRdb applying MiXCR to the 5' RACE reads. The sample has 150,000 to 200,000 distinct CDR3 sequences; 18% are singletons. Sequencing input: blood, either unsorted or a sorted T cell fraction (not recorded which). These receptors came from a male donor under 30 with ankylosing spondylitis or in good health (not recorded which). CDR3s include the opening cysteine and the closing phenylalanine or tryptophan. Each record gives: V gene, clone size, J gene, D gene, CDR3 protein, CDR3 DNA. The D gene is left open where the match is weak. Expanded clones are given a class, and other clones once, few, many or no size at all.

V gene: TRBV11-1
clone size: .
J gene: TRBJ2-3
D gene: .
CDR3 protein: CASSLPPGGSTDTQYF
CDR3 DNA: TGTGCCAGCAGCTTGCCTCCAGGGGGGAGCACAGATACGCAGTATTTT

V gene: TRBV6-5
clone size: many
J gene: TRBJ2-3
D gene: TRBD2
CDR3 protein: CASSYSALLAGSTDTQYF
CDR3 DNA: TGTGCCAGCAGTTACTCGGCTTTACTAGCGGGGAGCACAGATACGCAGTATTTT

V gene: TRBV2
clone size: many
J gene: TRBJ2-3
D gene: .
CDR3 protein: CASSVIAAISDTQYF
CDR3 DNA: TGTGCCAGCAGTGTGATAGCGGCTATATCAGATACGCAGTATTTT

V gene: TRBV7-2
clone size: many
J gene: TRBJ2-5
D gene: .
CDR3 protein: CASSLRPTARQETQYF
CDR3 DNA: TGTGCCAGCAGCTTAAGGCCGACTGCCCGACAAGAGACCCAGTACTTC

V gene: TRBV12-3/TRBV12-4
clone size: many
J gene: TRBJ1-5
D gene: .
CDR3 protein: CASRVDRNNQPQHF
CDR3 DNA: TGTGCCAGCAGGGTCGACAGGAACAATCAGCCCCAGCATTTT

V gene: TRBV7-9
clone size: many
J gene: TRBJ1-2
D gene: .
CDR3 protein: CASSLERGYTF
CDR3 DNA: TGTGCCAGCAGCTTAGAACGTGGCTACACCTTC

V gene: TRBV6-5
clone size: many
J gene: TRBJ2-2
D gene: TRBD2
CDR3 protein: CASSYGPSGGTGELFF
CDR3 DNA: TGTGCCAGCAGTTACGGGCCTAGCGGGGGCACCGGGGAGCTGTTTTTT

V gene: TRBV7-8
clone size: many
J gene: TRBJ1-2
D gene: .
CDR3 protein: CASSLVRWSSPSYGYTF
CDR3 DNA: TGTGCCAGCAGCTTAGTCCGCTGGTCCTCCCCCAGCTATGGCTACACCTTC

V gene: TRBV28
clone size: many
J gene: TRBJ2-1
D gene: TRBD2
CDR3 protein: CASIAPGLANNEQFF
CDR3 DNA: TGTGCCAGCATTGCACCCGGACTAGCGAACAATGAGCAGTTCTTC

V gene: TRBV7-9
clone size: many
J gene: TRBJ1-2
D gene: .
CDR3 protein: CASSGGAAAGGYTF
CDR3 DNA: TGTGCCAGCAGCGGAGGGGCAGCGGCGGGAGGCTACACCTTC

V gene: TRBV6-5
clone size: many
J gene: TRBJ1-6
D gene: .
CDR3 protein: CASSSVGPGTLHF
CDR3 DNA: TGTGCCAGCAGTTCCGTGGGCCCGGGGACCCTCCACTTT

V gene: TRBV30
clone size: .
J gene: TRBJ2-2
D gene: .
CDR3 protein: CAWSVYGSENTGELFF
CDR3 DNA: TGTGCCTGGAGTGTATACGGTAGCGAGAACACCGGGGAGCTGTTTTTT

V gene: TRBV7-6
clone size: .
J gene: TRBJ2-5
D gene: .
CDR3 protein: CASRGPLGGETQYF
CDR3 DNA: TGTGCCAGCAGGGGGCCCCTGGGAGGAGAGACCCAGTACTTC

V gene: TRBV7-8
clone size: many
J gene: TRBJ1-1
D gene: .
CDR3 protein: CASSLESGRGSTEAFF
CDR3 DNA: TGTGCCAGCAGCTTAGAGTCCGGCAGGGGAAGTACTGAAGCTTTCTTT

V gene: TRBV10-3
clone size: many
J gene: TRBJ1-2
D gene: .
CDR3 protein: CAISPGQTYGYTF
CDR3 DNA: TGTGCCATCTCCCCGGGACAAACTTACGGCTACACCTTC

V gene: TRBV4-3
clone size: .
J gene: TRBJ2-1
D gene: TRBD2
CDR3 protein: CASSQEAGRAQINEQFF
CDR3 DNA: TGCGCCAGCAGCCAAGAGGCCGGGAGGGCCCAAATCAATGAGCAGTTCTTC

V gene: TRBV7-2
clone size: many
J gene: TRBJ2-1
D gene: TRBD1
CDR3 protein: CASSLAGQAYNEQFF
CDR3 DNA: TGTGCCAGCAGCTTAGCTGGACAGGCCTACAATGAGCAGTTCTTC

V gene: TRBV20-1
clone size: .
J gene: TRBJ2-5
D gene: TRBD2
CDR3 protein: CSARGTSGPQLVSQYF
CDR3 DNA: TGCAGTGCTAGGGGGACTAGCGGCCCTCAACTAGTGAGCCAGTACTTC

V gene: TRBV29-1
clone size: once
J gene: TRBJ2-5
D gene: TRBD1
CDR3 protein: CSVEPGGETQYF
CDR3 DNA: TGCAGCGTTGAACCAGGGGGAGAGACCCAGTACTTC

V gene: TRBV15
clone size: many
J gene: TRBJ2-1
D gene: .
CDR3 protein: CATSRDRLGGEQFF
CDR3 DNA: TGTGCCACCAGCAGAGATCGGCTGGGTGGTGAGCAGTTCTTC

V gene: TRBV3-1
clone size: many
J gene: TRBJ2-1
D gene: .
CDR3 protein: CASSRPFSGVGNEQFF
CDR3 DNA: TGTGCCAGCAGCCGACCCTTCTCGGGAGTTGGGAATGAGCAGTTCTTC

V gene: TRBV20-1
clone size: .
J gene: TRBJ2-2
D gene: .
CDR3 protein: CSASQGTGELFF
CDR3 DNA: TGCAGTGCTAGTCAGGGCACCGGGGAGCTGTTTTTT

V gene: TRBV30
clone size: many
J gene: TRBJ2-5
D gene: .
CDR3 protein: CAWSPLKTPRETQYF
CDR3 DNA: TGTGCCTGGAGTCCCTTAAAAACACCAAGGGAGACCCAGTACTTC

V gene: TRBV29-1
clone size: .
J gene: TRBJ1-5
D gene: TRBD1
CDR3 protein: CSVFIGQGDNQPQHF
CDR3 DNA: TGCAGCGTCTTTATCGGACAGGGGGACAATCAGCCCCAGCATTTT

V gene: TRBV12-3/TRBV12-4
clone size: many
J gene: TRBJ2-3
D gene: TRBD2
CDR3 protein: CASSSRLATDTQYF
CDR3 DNA: TGTGCCAGCAGTTCCAGACTAGCCACAGATACGCAGTATTTT

V gene: TRBV20-1
clone size: many
J gene: TRBJ2-3
D gene: TRBD1
CDR3 protein: CSAGQGTDTQYF
CDR3 DNA: TGCAGTGCTGGACAGGGTACAGATACGCAGTATTTT

V gene: TRBV15
clone size: many
J gene: TRBJ2-5
D gene: .
CDR3 protein: CATSRDYGQKETQYF
CDR3 DNA: TGTGCCACCAGCAGAGATTATGGACAGAAAGAGACCCAGTACTTC

V gene: TRBV24-1
clone size: many
J gene: TRBJ1-5
D gene: .
CDR3 protein: CATSGRGNQPQHF
CDR3 DNA: TGTGCCACCAGTGGTCGGGGGAATCAGCCCCAGCATTTT

V gene: TRBV7-2
clone size: .
J gene: TRBJ2-7
D gene: .
CDR3 protein: CASSLTFEHTYEQYF
CDR3 DNA: TGTGCCAGCAGCTTAACGTTCGAGCACACCTACGAGCAGTACTTC

V gene: TRBV28
clone size: many
J gene: TRBJ2-7
D gene: TRBD1
CDR3 protein: CASRGTGVGEQYF
CDR3 DNA: TGTGCCAGCAGGGGGACAGGGGTGGGCGAGCAGTACTTC

V gene: TRBV29-1
clone size: many
J gene: TRBJ1-3
D gene: .
CDR3 protein: CSGVLGNTIYF
CDR3 DNA: TGCAGCGGGGTCCTTGGAAACACCATATATTTT